The 21 T cell receptor beta chains in this list originate from one sample, sequenced in a study of T cell responses to AZD1222 COVID-19 vaccine. TCRdb's table, derived via immunoSEQ multiplex PCR, lists solely in-frame clones and lacks some. The table records around 99,000 clones, 92% of them present only once. Sequenced material: peripheral blood, taken 28 days after the second AZD1222 dose. The receptors come from an adult who received the AZD1222 COVID-19 vaccine.

The gene calls are TRBV24-1 and TRBJ2-1; TRBD1 agrees at 10 bases. The CDR3 is made up of 15 amino acids. Germline V lookup: CDR1 KGHDR, CDR2 SFDVKD. J was trimmed by 8 bases and V by 11 bases; bases with no gene match: 14. For the CDR3, the DNA is TGTGCCATCAGCCATCGGGGGACAGGGGAGGATGAGCAGTTCTTC. It specifies CAISHRGTGEDEQFF.

The chain uses TRBV2 and TRBJ1-6, with D possibly matching TRBD1 (6 bases). The germline CDR1 and CDR2 sequences are SNHLY and FYNNEI. The CDR3 has 15 residues. The ends were cut back, 6 bases at V and 9 bases at J, with 18 bases in the middle. Written as DNA, the CDR3 is TGTGCCAGCAGGGGGACGGACAGTTTGATTTCACCCCTCCACTTT. Protein sequence: CASRGTDSLISPLHF. The variable domain in full, completed from reference TRBV2 and TRBJ1-6, reads EPEVTQTPSHQVTQMGQEVILRCVPISNHLYFYWYRQILGQKVEFLVSFYNNEISEKSEIFDDQFSVERPDGSNFTLKIRSTKLEDSAMYFCASRGTDSLISPLHFGNGTRLTVT.

The gene calls are TRBV9 and TRBJ1-4; TRBD1 matches at 9 bases. The CDR3 is 18 residues long. Germline V lookup: CDR1 SGDLS, CDR2 YYNGEE. The V segment lost 4 bases and the J segment 8 bases; nucleotides outside the gene matches: 18. The CDR3 DNA is TGTGCCAGCAGCCCCCGACAGGGGGACTTCCCAATGAGAGAAAAACTGTTTTTT. As protein: CASSPRQGDFPMREKLFF.

The V gene is TRBV7-3, the J gene TRBJ2-1, with D maybe TRBD1 (5 bases). The germline CDR1 and CDR2 sequences are SGHTA and FQGTGA. The CDR3 has 15 residues. Trimming cost V 5 bases and J 0 bases, with 11 bases left between them. CDR3 in amino acids: CASSPRDSSYNEQFF. The CDR3 bases are TGTGCCAGCAGCCCCAGGGATAGCTCCTACAATGAGCAGTTCTTC.

The chain couples TRBV29-1 to TRBJ2-2, with no clear D. In germline, CDR1 is SQVTM, CDR2 ANQGSEA. The CDR3 has 12 residues. V was trimmed by 4 bases and J by 1 base, leaving 4 bases between them. The CDR3 DNA follows: TGCAGCGTTGGTCAGAACACCGGGGAGCTGTTTTTT. This sequence encodes CSVGQNTGELFF.

This clone was observed a handful of times. The gene calls are TRBV7-9 and TRBJ2-1, with 9 nucleotides matching TRBD2. The CDR3 spans 18 residues. Trimming cost V 4 bases and J 5 bases; bases outside gene matches: 15. Germline V gene data show CDR1 as SEHNR and CDR2 as FQNEAQ (reference sequence). DNA of the CDR3: TGTGCCAGCAGCTCCTCCCTCGGGGCGGGAGGGACCCACAATGAGCAGTTCTTC. It specifies CASSSSLGAGGTHNEQFF.

CDR3 coding DNA: TGTGCCAGCAGCTGGGAGATGAACACTGAAGCTTTCTTT. This sequence encodes CASSWEMNTEAFF. V and J are TRBV5-5 and TRBJ1-1, with D unclear. Germline loops: CDR1 SGHKS, CDR2 YYEKEE (reference sequence). V was pared by 3 bases and J by 0 bases, with 6 bases between. CDR3 size: 13 residues. The variable domain in full, completed from reference TRBV5-5 and TRBJ1-1, reads DAGVTQSPTHLIKTRGQQVTLRCSPISGHKSVSWYQQVLGQGPQFIFQYYEKEERGRGNFPDRFSARQFPNYSSELNVNALLLGDSALYLCASSWEMNTEAFFGQGTRLTVV.

The chain couples TRBV30 to TRBJ1-4; D may be TRBD1 (5 bases). V lost 6 bases and J lost 8, with 16 bases in between. The CDR3 runs to 13 residues. Germline assignment: CDR1 GTSNPN and CDR2 SVGIG (reference sequence). CDR3 nucleotides: TGTGCCTGCCGGGGCCAATGGGGAGAAAAACTGTTTTTT. Residues: CACRGQWGEKLFF.

This chain connects TRBV18 to TRBJ2-7; 11 bases map to TRBD2. With 4 bases clipped from V and 5 bases from J, the junction kept 31 bases outside the gene matches. The CDR3 extends over 23 amino acids. Germline lookup yields CDR1 KGHSH and CDR2 LQKENI. CDR3 sequence reads: CASSQRTGDRAFTSGSNPNEQYF. CDR3 nucleotides: TGTGCCAGCTCACAACGGACCGGTGACAGGGCCTTCACTAGCGGGAGTAATCCCAACGAGCAGTACTTC.

This clone was seen only once. The rearrangement links TRBV30 to TRBJ2-1; no reliable D call. CDR1 is GTSNPN and CDR2 is SVGIG in the germline V gene (reference sequence). The CDR3 totals 13 residues. V gave up 0 bases and J gave up 7 bases, with 10 bases separating them. In nucleotides, the CDR3 is TGTGCCTGGAGTGTAAGTCTGGGGAATGAGCAGTTCTTC. Protein sequence: CAWSVSLGNEQFF.

This chain connects TRBV28 to TRBJ1-2; D perhaps matches TRBD1 (6 bases). CDR3 length: 16 amino acids. Trimming took off 5 bases at V and 4 bases at J, with 20 bases between the two ends. From germline, CDR1 is MDHEN and CDR2 SYDVKM. The CDR3 nucleotides are TGTGCCAGCAGTAATTTTAATACAGGGTTTGGCTATGGCTACACCTTC. Its translation: CASSNFNTGFGYGYTF.

This clone was seen a few times. The chain couples TRBV6-5 to TRBJ1-5, with D tentatively TRBD1 (6 bases). The ends were cut back, 5 bases at V and 7 bases at J, with 15 bases in the middle. Germline V gives CDR1 MNHEY, CDR2 SVGAGI. The CDR3 sequence is 14 residues long. The CDR3, as DNA: TGTGCCAGCAGTCTTACAGGGAGAGGACAGCCCCAGCATTTT. This codes for CASSLTGRGQPQHF.

This chain joins TRBV6-5 and TRBJ1-5; D is uncertain. The germline gives CDR1 MNHEY, CDR2 SVGAGI. This CDR3 is built from 11 residues. V was cut by 6 bases and J by 4 bases, with 4 bases left in between. Here the CDR3 DNA reads TGTGCCAGCAGCATGAATCAGCCCCAGCATTTT. Translated: CASSMNQPQHF.

The chain carries TRBV28 and TRBJ1-5; TRBD1 is a possible D gene (5 bases). CDR3 size: 13 residues. Germline V gene sequence: CDR1 MDHEN, CDR2 SYDVKM. Trimming left V 2 bases short and J 6 bases short, with 8 bases between. CDR3 sequence: CASSLGTPQPQHF. The CDR3 DNA reads as TGTGCCAGCAGTTTAGGGACCCCTCAGCCCCAGCATTTT. Complete variable domain (other parts from reference TRBV28 and TRBJ1-5): DVKVTQSSRYLVKRTGEKVFLECVQDMDHENMFWYRQDPGLGLRLIYFSYDVKMKEKGDIPEGYSVSREKKERFSLILESASTNQTSMYLCASSLGTPQPQHFGDGTRLSIL.

The CDR3: CASSPGGNQPQHF. The CDR3 DNA follows: TGTGCCAGCAGCCCTGGAGGGAATCAGCCCCAGCATTTT. V usage is TRBV3-1 (or the pseudogene TRBV3-2) and J usage is TRBJ1-5, with D uncertain. Trimming cost V 4 bases and J 4 bases, with 8 bases left between them. CDR3 length equals 13 residues. Germline V gene data show CDR1 as LGHDT and CDR2 as YNNKEL (reference sequence).

The V and J genes are TRBV28 and TRBJ1-6; 10 positions match TRBD1. Germline V gene lookup returns CDR1 MDHEN and CDR2 SYDVKM. This CDR3 is 17 amino acids long. V gave up 6 bases and J gave up 4 bases; unmatched junction bases: 9. The CDR3 DNA is TGTGCCAGCAGCCTCGGGACAGGGGTTGGGTATAATTCACCCCTCCACTTT. It yields the protein CASSLGTGVGYNSPLHF. Full variable domain (remainder filled in from reference TRBV28 and TRBJ1-6): DVKVTQSSRYLVKRTGEKVFLECVQDMDHENMFWYRQDPGLGLRLIYFSYDVKMKEKGDIPEGYSVSREKKERFSLILESASTNQTSMYLCASSLGTGVGYNSPLHFGNGTRLTVT.

The chain employs TRBV10-2 and TRBJ1-4, with D unresolved. The germline V gene encodes CDR1 WSHSY and CDR2 SAAADI. The CDR3 is made up of 16 amino acids. V was cut by 4 bases and J by 6 bases, with 18 bases left in between. CDR3 in amino acids: CASSAARGRGDEKLFF. DNA of the CDR3: TGCGCCAGCAGTGCCGCTCGAGGGAGAGGAGATGAAAAACTGTTTTTT.

The CDR3 DNA is TGTGCCAGCAGCTCCGACAGGGCCACTTCCCTCCACTTT. It encodes CASSSDRATSLHF. V usage is TRBV11-2 and J usage is TRBJ1-6, with 7 nucleotides matching TRBD1. V shed 4 bases, J shed 14 bases, and the junction held 8 bases outside the gene matches. CDR1 is SGHAT, CDR2 FQNNGV, per germline. This CDR3 is built from 13 residues.

This sequence joins TRBV9 and TRBJ2-2; D is unresolved. The V gene lost 0 bases and the J gene lost 4 bases, with 7 bases spanning the gap. Germline CDR1 and CDR2: SGDLS and YYNGEE. The CDR3 has 14 amino acids. In DNA, the CDR3 is TGTGCCAGCAGCGTAGTTTTAGGCACCGGGGAGCTGTTTTTT. Its protein product is CASSVVLGTGELFF. The full variable domain, rest sourced from reference TRBV9 and TRBJ2-2, is DSGVTQTPKHLITATGQRVTLRCSPRSGDLSVYWYQQSLDQGLQFLIQYYNGEERAKGNILERFSAQQFPDLHSELNLSSLELGDSALYFCASSVVLGTGELFFGEGSRLTVL.

The chain recombines TRBV6-5 with TRBJ1-3; D is unresolved. This CDR3 spans 14 amino acids. Germline CDR1 and CDR2: MNHEY and SVGAGI. Trimming cost V 8 bases and J 0 bases, with 11 bases left between them. Here the CDR3 DNA reads TGTGCCAGCCACCGCCTGAGCTCTGGAAACACCATATATTTT. The encoded protein is CASHRLSSGNTIYF.

The rearrangement links TRBV4-1 to TRBJ1-2; no clear D. From germline, CDR1 is MGHRA and CDR2 YSYEKL. This CDR3 has 14 residues. V was pared by 6 bases and J by 4 bases, with 15 bases between. CDR3 amino acids: CASSPDSNSYGYTF. DNA of the CDR3: TGCGCCAGCAGTCCTGATTCAAACAGCTATGGCTACACCTTC.